Listed below are T cell receptor beta chains from one sample, sequenced in a study of T cell responses to AZD1222 COVID-19 vaccine. Measured with immunoSEQ multiplex PCR; TCRdb has only the in-frame clones, and not every one. This table has around 99,000 clones, about 90% appearing once. The material sequenced was peripheral blood, taken on day 0 of AZD1222 vaccination. The receptors originated from an adult in good health. The CDR3 runs from the conserved cysteine through the conserved F or W. A D gene is named only where the DNA matches it firmly. Only part of the rows carry a size: once, few, many, or a class if the clone is expanded.

v_gene	d_gene	abundance	j_gene	CDR3aa	CDR3nt
TRBV24-1	TRBD2	-	TRBJ2-2	CATSVISFGGATGELFF	TGTGCCACCAGTGTTATATCGTTCGGGGGGGCCACCGGGGAGCTGTTTTTT
TRBV12-3/TRBV12-4	-	-	TRBJ2-2	CASSYTGELFF	TGTGCCAGCAGCTACACCGGGGAGCTGTTTTTT
TRBV7-3	-	-	TRBJ2-2	CASSLSSGGELFF	TGTGCCAGCAGCTTAAGTAGTGGAGGGGAGCTGTTTTTT
TRBV6-5	-	-	TRBJ1-1	CASSSVRENTEAFF	TGTGCCAGCAGTTCGGTCAGGGAGAACACTGAAGCTTTCTTT
TRBV10-2	-	once	TRBJ2-5	CASSEPRGGEGYQETQYF	TGCGCCAGCAGTGAGCCGAGGGGCGGGGAAGGTTACCAAGAGACCCAGTACTTC
TRBV18	-	few	TRBJ2-7	CASSPGQSGAYEQYF	TGTGCCAGCTCACCCGGACAGTCTGGGGCCTACGAGCAGTACTTC
TRBV7-8	TRBD2	-	TRBJ2-1	CASSFERGTSGYNEQFF	TGTGCCAGCAGCTTCGAACGGGGGACTAGCGGTTACAATGAGCAGTTCTTC
TRBV4-2	-	-	TRBJ2-1	CASSQEGRVNEQFF	TGTGCCAGCAGCCAAGAGGGGCGGGTGAATGAGCAGTTCTTC
TRBV6-6	-	-	TRBJ1-6	CASNARKGNNSPLHF	TGTGCCAGCAACGCCAGAAAGGGAAATAATTCACCCCTCCACTTT
TRBV6-2/TRBV6-3	TRBD2	-	TRBJ2-5	CASSFKRGDFQETQYF	TGTGCCAGCAGTTTTAAGCGGGGGGATTTCCAAGAGACCCAGTACTTC
TRBV15	TRBD1	-	TRBJ1-2	CATSRAGQNYGYTF	TGTGCCACCAGCAGGGCGGGACAGAACTATGGCTACACCTTC
TRBV19	-	-	TRBJ1-5	CASRTIQGSSNQPQHF	TGTGCCAGTAGAACTATACAGGGATCCAGCAATCAGCCCCAGCATTTT
TRBV11-2	TRBD2	-	TRBJ2-7	CASRPGGLHLQYF	TGTGCCAGCAGGCCGGGGGGACTCCACCTCCAGTACTTC
TRBV7-2	TRBD1	-	TRBJ1-2	CASSSRQGKNYGYTF	TGTGCCAGCAGCTCCCGACAGGGGAAAAACTATGGCTACACCTTC
TRBV7-2	-	-	TRBJ2-5	CASSFRPETQYF	TGTGCCAGCAGCTTTCGTCCAGAGACCCAGTACTTC
TRBV4-2	-	-	TRBJ2-7	CASSQAESSYEQYF	TGTGCCAGCAGCCAAGCTGAGAGCTCCTACGAGCAGTACTTC
TRBV10-3	TRBD1	-	TRBJ2-5	CAIRSDRGDQETQYF	TGTGCCATCAGGTCGGACAGGGGGGACCAAGAGACCCAGTACTTC
TRBV19	-	-	TRBJ1-1	CASSISAGTSEAFF	TGTGCCAGTAGTATCTCGGCAGGTACAAGTGAAGCTTTCTTT
TRBV5-4	TRBD2	-	TRBJ2-7	CASSREGVYEQYF	TGTGCCAGCAGCCGGGAGGGCGTTTACGAGCAGTACTTC
TRBV10-1	-	few	TRBJ2-1	CASSDRRNEQFF	TGCGCCAGCAGTGACCGGCGGAATGAGCAGTTCTTC
TRBV28	-	-	TRBJ1-2	CASSFDSNYGYTF	TGTGCCAGCAGTTTTGACAGCAACTATGGCTACACCTTC
TRBV6-2/TRBV6-3	-	-	TRBJ2-1	CASSYGLGRDYEQFF	TGTGCCAGCAGTTACGGTCTAGGTCGAGACTATGAGCAGTTCTTC
TRBV14	-	-	TRBJ1-2	CASSQVEGLGYTF	TGTGCCAGCAGCCAAGTAGAGGGTTTGGGCTACACCTTC
TRBV21-1	-	-	TRBJ2-2	CASSKGGRSDAAGELFF	TGTGCCAGCAGCAAAGGAGGCAGGTCAGACGCCGCCGGGGAGCTGTTTTTT
TRBV7-8	-	-	TRBJ2-1	CASSLGRANYEQFF	TGTGCCAGCAGCTTGGGGCGGGCCAATTATGAGCAGTTCTTC
TRBV5-1	-	few	TRBJ1-4	CASSWTAPNEKLFF	TGCGCCAGCAGCTGGACAGCTCCGAATGAAAAACTGTTTTTT
TRBV5-1	TRBD2	-	TRBJ2-2	CASSPGLAGGQITGELFF	TGCGCCAGCAGCCCGGGACTAGCGGGAGGGCAGATCACCGGGGAGCTGTTTTTT
TRBV6-2/TRBV6-3	-	-	TRBJ2-3	CASSSRNREDTQYF	TGTGCCAGCAGTTCCCGGAACAGGGAGGATACGCAGTATTTT
TRBV28	-	-	TRBJ1-5	CASSLPQGNHQPQHF	TGTGCCAGCAGTTTACCTCAGGGAAACCATCAGCCCCAGCATTTT
TRBV29-1	-	-	TRBJ2-5	CSVEEGVQETQYF	TGCAGCGTTGAAGAGGGGGTGCAAGAGACCCAGTACTTC
TRBV5-5	TRBD2	-	TRBJ2-1	CASSGLAVYNEQFF	TGTGCCAGCAGCGGGCTAGCGGTCTACAATGAGCAGTTCTTC
TRBV7-2	-	-	TRBJ2-7	CASSLGGQGRNEQYF	TGTGCCAGCAGCTTAGGTGGGCAGGGGAGAAACGAGCAGTACTTC
TRBV5-6	TRBD1	once	TRBJ1-2	CASSLVDRELYGYTF	TGTGCCAGCAGCTTGGTTGACAGGGAACTCTATGGCTACACCTTC